Shown below are 27 T cell receptor beta chains from a single sample sequenced in a study of T cell responses to AZD1222 COVID-19 vaccine. Data came from immunoSEQ multiplex PCR; TCRdb stores just in-frame clones and leaves some out. The table includes 110,000 to 150,000 clones, 92% detected once. Material: peripheral blood, obtained on day 0 of AZD1222 vaccination. Receptor source: an adult in good health.

V gene TRBV7-2 combines with J gene TRBJ2-3, with D tentatively TRBD2 (5 bases). Trimming shortened V by 0 bases and J by 6 bases, and 13 bases separated the two germline ends. This CDR3 is built from 15 residues. Germline-derived CDR1 and CDR2 are SGHTA and FQGNSA. This CDR3 is CASSLADRRRDTQYF. The DNA for the CDR3 is TGTGCCAGCAGCTTAGCTGATAGACGGAGGGATACGCAGTATTTT.

The CDR3 DNA is TGTGCCAGCAGTTCCTGGACAGACTATGGCTACACCTTC. Its protein product is CASSSWTDYGYTF. This chain uses TRBV12-3 or TRBV12-4 with TRBJ1-2; perhaps TRBD1 as D (6 bases). Between the trimmed V and J ends, which lost 4 bases and 3 bases, there was a span of 9 bases. The CDR3 is 13 amino acids.

The chain carries TRBV27 and TRBJ1-4; TRBD1 aligns across 7 bases. The length of the CDR3 is 13 residues. Unmatched junction bases numbered 10, after V lost 10 bases and J lost 8 bases. CDR1 and CDR2 from the germline V gene are MNHEY and SMNVEV (reference sequence). CDR3 bases: TGTGCCACCGCCGACAGGGTTCGGGAAAAACTGTTTTTT. It specifies CATADRVREKLFF.

The rearrangement joins TRBV19 to TRBJ2-3, with 7 bases fitting TRBD1. Germline V gene lookup returns CDR1 LNHDA and CDR2 SQIVND (reference sequence). This CDR3 has 13 amino acids. Trimming took 10 bases from V and 2 from J; bases not matched to a gene: 6. Here the CDR3 DNA reads TGTGCCACCCGGACAGGACCCACAGATACGCAGTATTTT. Its translation: CATRTGPTDTQYF.

This chain links TRBV5-6 with TRBJ2-1, with D uncertain. Germline assignment: CDR1 SGHDT and CDR2 YYEEEE. The CDR3 consists of 16 residues. The V and J ends lost 4 bases and 0 bases respectively, with 14 bases between them. CDR3 DNA sequence: TGTGCCAGCAGCCAGACGCCTTTCCGCTCCTACAATGAGCAGTTCTTC. It specifies CASSQTPFRSYNEQFF.

CDR3 in amino acids: CASSERVRELFF. The CDR3 DNA sequence: TGTGCCAGCAGTGAGCGGGTGAGGGAGCTGTTTTTT. This chain joins TRBV28 and TRBJ2-2; TRBD2 is a possible D gene (6 bases). Trimming took 5 bases from V and 9 from J, leaving 10 bases between them. In germline, CDR1 is MDHEN, CDR2 SYDVKM. This CDR3 is 12 amino acids long.

This chain links TRBV5-1 with TRBJ2-7; TRBD2 aligns across 10 bases. The germline CDR1 and CDR2 sequences are SGHRS and YFSETQ. This CDR3 comprises 15 residues. V lost 4 bases, J lost 6 bases, and 10 bases stayed unmatched. This CDR3 is CASSGPAGGPSEQYF. The CDR3 DNA reads TGCGCCAGCAGCGGACCAGCGGGAGGGCCAAGCGAGCAGTACTTC.

This clone was recorded only once. This chain joins TRBV5-4 and TRBJ1-6; D gene ambiguous. This CDR3 contains 14 residues. Germline V gene sequence: CDR1 SGHNT, CDR2 YYREEE (reference sequence). Trimming pared 4 bases from V and 7 bases from J, leaving 12 bases between. The chain's CDR3 is CASSRTVTNSPLHF. The DNA for the CDR3 is TGTGCCAGCAGCCGCACGGTCACAAATTCACCCCTCCACTTT.

The rearrangement joins TRBV21-1 to TRBJ2-3; no check of the table's D call, TRBD2, against the DNA was made. TRBV21-1 is listed as a pseudogene. CDR3 size: 17 residues. The CDR3 nucleotides read TGTGCCAGCAGCACGCTAGCGGGAGCCCTTAGCACAGATACGCAGTATTTT. As protein: CASSTLAGALSTDTQYF.

This rearrangement joins TRBV27 to TRBJ2-2; 8 positions match TRBD1. Germline CDR1 is MNHEY and CDR2 is SMNVEV (reference sequence). CDR3 length equals 16 residues. The V and J ends lost 4 bases and 2 bases, in that order; junction bases with no gene match: 6. DNA for the CDR3: TGTGCCAGCAGTTCCTACAGGGGGTTAAACACCGGGGAGCTGTTTTTT. Residues: CASSSYRGLNTGELFF.

The V and J genes are TRBV5-1 and TRBJ2-4; TRBD2 is a possible D gene (6 bases). Trimming removed 4 bases at V and 0 bases at J, with 14 bases between. Germline CDR1 and CDR2: SGHRS and YFSETQ. The CDR3 is 16 residues long. The CDR3 region is CASSLGLRLAKNIQYF. For the CDR3, the DNA is TGCGCCAGCAGCCTGGGACTTCGACTAGCCAAAAACATTCAGTACTTC.

The chain recombines TRBV6-6 with TRBJ1-5; D gene uncertain. Germline lookup yields CDR1 MNHNY and CDR2 SVGAGI (reference sequence). There are 15 residues in the CDR3. V lost 6 bases to trimming and J lost 1 base, with 13 bases between them. CDR3 bases: TGTGCCAGCAGCCCGGTGGGGTACAGCAATCAGCCCCAGCATTTT. The encoded protein is CASSPVGYSNQPQHF.

The V call is TRBV7-8, the J call TRBJ2-5; TRBD1 matches 12 bases. After removal of 5 bases from V and 5 bases from J, the junction contained 12 bases not matched to a gene. Germline V gives CDR1 SGHVS, CDR2 FQNEAQ. The CDR3 totals 17 residues. The CDR3 DNA is TGTGCCAGCAGCCATGTACCGGGACAGGGGGCCCGGGAGACCCAGTACTTC. Translating gives CASSHVPGQGARETQYF.

This chain connects TRBV7-2 to TRBJ1-6; D unclear. V lost 4 bases and J 2 bases, leaving 15 bases between the germline ends. This CDR3 is built from 17 residues. Germline V gives CDR1 SGHTA, CDR2 FQGNSA. The chain's CDR3 is CASSSRMPSTYNSPLHF. Written as DNA, the CDR3 is TGTGCCAGCAGCTCTAGGATGCCGTCTACCTATAATTCACCCCTCCACTTT.

The chain links TRBV27 to TRBJ1-4; D remains ambiguous. Trimming stripped 5 bases from V and 5 bases from J, with 9 bases between. CDR3 length: 13 amino acids. The V gene's germline CDR1 is MNHEY and CDR2 SMNVEV (reference sequence). The CDR3 nucleotides are TGTGCCAGCAGTCCCGTAGGAAATGAAAAACTGTTTTTT. Protein sequence: CASSPVGNEKLFF.

The genes are TRBV28 and TRBJ2-7; 7 nucleotides line up with TRBD2. Germline values: CDR1 MDHEN, CDR2 SYDVKM. The CDR3 is 18 residues long. V trimming: 1 base; J trimming: 0 bases; junction bases outside the gene matches: 12. The CDR3 DNA follows: TGTGCCAGCAGTTTATCGGGAGGCTGGGGGGGAAGCTCCTACGAGCAGTACTTC. Translation: CASSLSGGWGGSSYEQYF.

This clone was detected only a few times. The chain links TRBV24-1 to TRBJ1-5, with D maybe TRBD1 (6 bases). Germline V gene data show CDR1 as KGHDR and CDR2 as SFDVKD. The length of the CDR3 is 20 residues. V was cut by 2 bases and J by 3 bases, with 25 bases left in between. CDR3 sequence (DNA): TGTGCCACCAGTGATTCCTCCGGGGGCGCCGGTGCATTCTCCAATCAGCCCCAGCATTTT. Protein: CATSDSSGGAGAFSNQPQHF.

The chain uses TRBV24-1 and TRBJ2-2, with 10 bases aligning to TRBD1. The V gene's germline CDR1 is KGHDR and CDR2 SFDVKD. V shed 9 bases, J shed 2 bases, and the junction held 11 bases outside the gene matches. The CDR3 runs 17 residues. The CDR3 region is CATLAGTGVPNTGELFF. CDR3 bases: TGTGCCACCCTGGCGGGGACAGGGGTGCCCAACACCGGGGAGCTGTTTTTT.

The rearrangement uses TRBV18 and TRBJ1-1; 10 nucleotides agree with TRBD1. Germline V gene lookup returns CDR1 KGHSH and CDR2 LQKENI. The CDR3 spans 14 residues. Germline trimming cut 5 bases from V and 2 bases from J; bases unmatched to any gene: 2. The CDR3 loop is CASSRDRGNTEAFF. CDR3 in DNA: TGTGCCAGCTCAAGGGACAGGGGCAACACTGAAGCTTTCTTT.

This clone was observed a handful of times. The J gene is TRBJ2-1, the V gene TRBV29-1; 8 bases are shared with TRBD2. Trimming took 6 bases from V and 2 from J; bases not matched to a gene: 3. This CDR3 is 13 amino acids long. CDR1 is SQVTM, CDR2 ANQGSEA, per germline. CDR3 protein: CSVSGSTYNEQFF. As DNA, the CDR3 is TGCAGCGTGAGCGGGAGTACCTACAATGAGCAGTTCTTC.

This rearrangement joins TRBV27 to TRBJ2-1; a weak D match, TRBD1 (6 bases). The CDR3 length is 16 residues. Trimming left V 5 bases short and J 5 bases short, with 19 bases between. Germline V CDR1 and CDR2: MNHEY, SMNVEV (reference sequence). The CDR3 reads CASSTNGNRAHNEQFF. Here the CDR3 DNA reads TGTGCCAGCAGTACCAACGGAAACAGGGCTCACAATGAGCAGTTCTTC.

This sequence joins TRBV6-5 and TRBJ2-1, with D perhaps TRBD1 (5 bases). V was pared by 6 bases and J by 8 bases, with 11 bases between. The CDR3 has 12 residues. Looked up from germline, CDR1 is MNHEY and CDR2 is SVGAGI. The CDR3 DNA is TGTGCCAGCAGAAATCAGGGATATGAGCAGTTCTTC. Translating gives CASRNQGYEQFF.

The chain recombines TRBV28 with TRBJ2-7; D not resolved. Germline CDR1 MDHEN, CDR2 SYDVKM. V was shortened by 7 bases and J by 0 bases, with 10 bases between the two germline ends. The CDR3 has 13 amino acids. CDR3 protein: CASNIPSSYEQYF. The CDR3 DNA is TGTGCCAGCAACATCCCGAGCTCCTACGAGCAGTACTTC.

This chain links TRBV6-5 with TRBJ1-2; possible D gene TRBD1, 5 bases. The CDR3 covers 15 residues. Germline loops: CDR1 MNHEY, CDR2 SVGAGI. The V end was cut by 2 bases, the J end by 4 bases, with 14 bases between. Written as DNA, the CDR3 is TGTGCCAGCAGTTACACCCCGGGGGGGGTCTATGGCTACACCTTC. Encoded protein: CASSYTPGGVYGYTF.

The chain combines TRBV5-1 with TRBJ2-7, with 14 bases that match TRBD2. The CDR3 is 15 residues long. With V trimmed by 4 bases and J by 5 bases, 5 bases remained unmatched. The germline V gene has CDR1 SGHRS and CDR2 YFSETQ. The CDR3 nucleotides read TGCGCCAGCAGCCGCGGGACTAGCGGGAGAGACGAGCAGTACTTC. Protein product: CASSRGTSGRDEQYF.

The chain recombines TRBV6-5 with TRBJ2-1; 9 bases align to TRBD2. Looked up from germline, CDR1 is MNHEY and CDR2 is SVGAGI. The trim removed 2 bases at V and 9 bases at J, leaving 8 bases unmatched. CDR3 length: 15 amino acids. CDR3 sequence: CASSYGGRAVSEQFF. CDR3 DNA: TGTGCCAGCAGTTACGGCGGGAGGGCCGTCAGTGAGCAGTTCTTC.

The V gene is TRBV10-1, the J gene TRBJ2-3, with a weak D call TRBD1 (6 bases). The CDR3 sequence is 15 residues long. V was pared by 1 base and J by 2 bases, with 10 bases between. CDR1 and CDR2 from the germline V gene are WNHNN and SYGVQD (reference sequence). Here the CDR3 DNA reads TGCGCCAGCAGTGAGTTGGACAGTCTCACAGATACGCAGTATTTT. Translating gives CASSELDSLTDTQYF.